Described below is a single T cell receptor beta chain sequence and its context. Peripheral blood came from all dose cohorts at three timepoints. This sample is drawn from a study of OX40 agonist ivuxolimab in advanced cancers. For the study at large: Age averaged about 60 years (range roughly 20 to 90), and around 87% were male.

CDR1 is MGHRA and CDR2 is YSYEKL in the germline V gene. V was trimmed by 1 base and J by 9 bases, leaving 10 bases between them. CDR3 length: 13 amino acids. Repertoires were generated with immunoSEQ multiplex PCR, while TCRdb's copy carries only in-frame clones and drops some. The sample gives about 71,000 clones, roughly 94% of which show up once; about a sixth is in the top ten. The genes are TRBV4-1 and TRBJ2-1; the D call may be TRBD1 or TRBD2 (6 bases each). Here the sequenced sample was CD4+ or CD8+ T cells sorted from blood, taken in a trial of the OX40 agonist ivuxolimab. The receptor was derived from an adult with an advanced solid tumor such as melanoma, head and neck, liver or kidney cancer. Here the CDR3 reads CASSQAGAFEQFF. The CDR3 DNA sequence: TGCGCCAGCAGCCAAGCGGGGGCCTTTGAGCAGTTCTTC.